Listed below are T cell receptor beta chains from one sample, sequenced in a study of cytomegalovirus exposure and HLA in healthy donors. Assay: immunoSEQ multiplex PCR; the TCRdb copy retains only in-frame clones and omits some. The data hold approximately 100,000 clones, with 77% observed a single time. Sample: PBMCs. These receptors all stem from a man in his forties in good health and CMV-seropositive. CDR3s include the opening cysteine and the closing phenylalanine or tryptophan. The D gene is left open where the match is weak. Rows may omit the clone size; those that give it use once, few, many or a size class.

clone size: .; V gene: TRBV2; D gene: .; J gene: TRBJ1-4; CDR3 protein: CASNALAAAGKLFF; CDR3 DNA: TGTGCCAGCAACGCCCTCGCCGCGGCGGGAAAACTGTTTTTT
clone size: .; V gene: TRBV7-2; D gene: TRBD2; J gene: TRBJ2-3; CDR3 protein: CASSLLAATDTQYF; CDR3 DNA: TGTGCCAGCAGCTTGCTAGCGGCCACAGATACGCAGTATTTT
clone size: .; V gene: TRBV21-1; D gene: .; J gene: TRBJ1-3; CDR3 protein: CASIATFSGNTIYF; CDR3 DNA: TGTGCCAGCATCGCTACCTTCTCTGGAAACACCATATATTTT
clone size: .; V gene: TRBV7-7; D gene: TRBD2; J gene: TRBJ2-2; CDR3 protein: CASSGGTVGELFF; CDR3 DNA: TGTGCTAGCTCCGGGGGGACCGTCGGGGAGCTGTTTTTT
clone size: .; V gene: TRBV5-1; D gene: .; J gene: TRBJ1-1; CDR3 protein: CASSLEHRNTEAFF; CDR3 DNA: TGCGCCAGCAGCTTGGAACACCGAAACACTGAAGCTTTCTTT
clone size: .; V gene: TRBV6-1; D gene: .; J gene: TRBJ2-3; CDR3 protein: CASSEATRSSTDTQYF; CDR3 DNA: TGTGCCAGCAGTGAAGCGACACGGTCTAGCACAGATACGCAGTATTTT
clone size: .; V gene: TRBV19; D gene: .; J gene: TRBJ1-1; CDR3 protein: CASRPDRSTEAFF; CDR3 DNA: TGTGCCAGTAGACCTGACAGGAGCACTGAAGCTTTCTTT
clone size: once; V gene: TRBV19; D gene: TRBD1; J gene: TRBJ1-1; CDR3 protein: CASSKDREVEVRRDRITEAFF; CDR3 DNA: TGTGCCAGTAGTAAAGACAGGGAGGTAGAGGTACGTCGTGACCGAATCACTGAAGCTTTCTTT
clone size: .; V gene: TRBV27; D gene: TRBD1; J gene: TRBJ1-1; CDR3 protein: CASSSTGQHFMNTEAFF; CDR3 DNA: TGTGCCAGCAGTAGTACGGGACAGCATTTCATGAACACTGAAGCTTTCTTT
clone size: .; V gene: TRBV5-1; D gene: TRBD1; J gene: TRBJ1-1; CDR3 protein: CASSSRQGRAREAFF; CDR3 DNA: TGCGCCAGCAGCTCCCGACAGGGGCGGGCTCGTGAAGCTTTCTTT
clone size: once; V gene: TRBV7-2; D gene: TRBD1; J gene: TRBJ2-7; CDR3 protein: CASSGRQGGNEQYF; CDR3 DNA: TGTGCCAGCAGCGGACGACAGGGGGGAAACGAGCAGTACTTC
clone size: .; V gene: TRBV7-9; D gene: TRBD2; J gene: TRBJ2-1; CDR3 protein: CASSLATSGGANEQFF; CDR3 DNA: TGTGCCAGCAGCTTAGCCACTAGCGGGGGGGCCAATGAGCAGTTCTTC
clone size: .; V gene: TRBV7-6; D gene: .; J gene: TRBJ2-7; CDR3 protein: CASSLGSVGQMNEQYF; CDR3 DNA: TGTGCCAGCAGCTTAGGCAGTGTAGGACAGATGAACGAGCAGTACTTC
clone size: .; V gene: TRBV7-9; D gene: TRBD2; J gene: TRBJ2-5; CDR3 protein: CASRRTSGGLRSGETQYF; CDR3 DNA: TGTGCCAGCAGGCGGACTAGCGGGGGGCTACGATCTGGAGAGACCCAGTACTTC
clone size: once; V gene: TRBV10-3; D gene: TRBD2; J gene: TRBJ2-5; CDR3 protein: CATASGGALETQYF; CDR3 DNA: TGTGCCACCGCTAGCGGGGGGGCCTTAGAGACCCAGTACTTC
clone size: few; V gene: TRBV7-9; D gene: .; J gene: TRBJ2-6; CDR3 protein: CASSLDRANGANGLTF; CDR3 DNA: TGTGCCAGCAGCTTAGACAGGGCTAATGGGGCCAACGGCCTGACTTTC
clone size: once; V gene: TRBV28; D gene: .; J gene: TRBJ2-7; CDR3 protein: CASSFVGPYEQYF; CDR3 DNA: TGTGCCAGCAGTTTTGTGGGGCCCTACGAGCAGTACTTC
clone size: .; V gene: TRBV5-6; D gene: .; J gene: TRBJ2-5; CDR3 protein: CASSLGVGAEETQYF; CDR3 DNA: TGTGCCAGCAGCTTGGGGGTGGGGGCGGAGGAGACCCAGTACTTC
clone size: .; V gene: TRBV19; D gene: .; J gene: TRBJ2-3; CDR3 protein: CATRTASTDTQYF; CDR3 DNA: TGTGCCACCCGGACAGCTAGCACAGATACGCAGTATTTT
clone size: .; V gene: TRBV28; D gene: TRBD1; J gene: TRBJ2-7; CDR3 protein: CASSWGQGVGEQYF; CDR3 DNA: TGTGCCAGCAGTTGGGGACAGGGGGTGGGCGAGCAGTACTTC
clone size: .; V gene: TRBV9; D gene: .; J gene: TRBJ1-3; CDR3 protein: CASSVRPTFAGNTIYF; CDR3 DNA: TGTGCCAGCAGCGTAAGGCCGACATTTGCTGGAAACACCATATATTTT
clone size: .; V gene: TRBV15; D gene: TRBD1; J gene: TRBJ2-7; CDR3 protein: CATSRDLTGTEYF; CDR3 DNA: TGTGCCACCAGCAGAGATTTGACAGGGACGGAGTACTTC
clone size: .; V gene: TRBV6-5; D gene: TRBD1; J gene: TRBJ2-2; CDR3 protein: CASSYRQGSLAGELFF; CDR3 DNA: TGTGCCAGCAGTTATCGACAGGGGAGTCTAGCCGGGGAGCTGTTTTTT
clone size: .; V gene: TRBV7-3; D gene: .; J gene: TRBJ2-1; CDR3 protein: CASSLSVTNSYNEQFF; CDR3 DNA: TGTGCCAGCAGCTTAAGCGTGACAAACTCCTACAATGAGCAGTTCTTC
clone size: few; V gene: TRBV7-2; D gene: .; J gene: TRBJ1-5; CDR3 protein: CASSPAGTRNQPQHF; CDR3 DNA: TGTGCCAGCAGCCCCGCCGGGACACGTAATCAGCCCCAGCATTTT
clone size: few; V gene: TRBV7-8; D gene: .; J gene: TRBJ2-3; CDR3 protein: CATVRSSGEDTQYF; CDR3 DNA: TGTGCCACCGTTAGGTCGAGCGGAGAAGATACGCAGTATTTT
clone size: .; V gene: TRBV18; D gene: TRBD1; J gene: TRBJ1-4; CDR3 protein: CASSPGQGGLNEKLFF; CDR3 DNA: TGTGCCAGCTCACCAGGACAGGGAGGCCTTAATGAAAAACTGTTTTTT
clone size: .; V gene: TRBV19; D gene: TRBD2; J gene: TRBJ2-2; CDR3 protein: CASSDGLAGWSGELFF; CDR3 DNA: TGTGCCAGTAGTGACGGACTAGCGGGGTGGAGCGGGGAGCTGTTTTTT
clone size: .; V gene: TRBV7-6; D gene: .; J gene: TRBJ2-7; CDR3 protein: CASSSQEAYEQYF; CDR3 DNA: TGTGCCAGCAGCTCTCAGGAGGCCTACGAGCAGTACTTC
clone size: .; V gene: TRBV4-1; D gene: .; J gene: TRBJ2-3; CDR3 protein: CASSQDQGLASTDTQYF; CDR3 DNA: TGCGCCAGCAGCCAAGATCAGGGACTGGCTAGCACAGATACGCAGTATTTT
clone size: .; V gene: TRBV20-1; D gene: .; J gene: TRBJ1-5; CDR3 protein: CSAQGIQPQHF; CDR3 DNA: TGCAGTGCTCAGGGGATTCAGCCCCAGCATTTT
clone size: .; V gene: TRBV28; D gene: .; J gene: TRBJ2-7; CDR3 protein: CASSSPRTANYEQYF; CDR3 DNA: TGTGCCAGCAGTTCCCCAAGGACAGCCAACTACGAGCAGTACTTC
clone size: .; V gene: TRBV7-2; D gene: TRBD1; J gene: TRBJ2-7; CDR3 protein: CASSLGQVNYEQYF; CDR3 DNA: TGTGCCAGCAGCTTGGGACAGGTTAACTACGAGCAGTACTTC
clone size: .; V gene: TRBV15; D gene: TRBD1; J gene: TRBJ2-5; CDR3 protein: CATRRQGYGETQYF; CDR3 DNA: TGTGCCACCAGAAGACAGGGTTATGGAGAGACCCAGTACTTC
clone size: .; V gene: TRBV5-6; D gene: TRBD1; J gene: TRBJ1-1; CDR3 protein: CASSLAGTGDEAFF; CDR3 DNA: TGTGCCAGCAGCTTGGCCGGGACAGGAGATGAAGCTTTCTTT
clone size: .; V gene: TRBV5-6; D gene: .; J gene: TRBJ1-2; CDR3 protein: CASRLQGSYGYTF; CDR3 DNA: TGTGCCAGCAGGTTACAGGGAAGCTATGGCTACACCTTC
clone size: once; V gene: TRBV6-5; D gene: .; J gene: TRBJ2-7; CDR3 protein: CASSIVGVDEQYF; CDR3 DNA: TGTGCCAGCAGCATTGTAGGGGTTGACGAGCAGTACTTC
clone size: .; V gene: TRBV27; D gene: .; J gene: TRBJ1-5; CDR3 protein: CASSSHPTSGGISQPQHF; CDR3 DNA: TGTGCCAGCAGTTCTCATCCTACCTCGGGGGGCATTTCTCAGCCCCAGCATTTT
clone size: .; V gene: TRBV18; D gene: TRBD1; J gene: TRBJ1-4; CDR3 protein: CASSEGQNEKLFF; CDR3 DNA: TGTGCCAGCTCCGAGGGACAGAATGAAAAACTGTTTTTT
clone size: .; V gene: TRBV19; D gene: .; J gene: TRBJ2-7; CDR3 protein: CASSPPGHPFEEQYF; CDR3 DNA: TGTGCCAGTAGTCCACCGGGACACCCGTTTGAAGAGCAGTACTTC
clone size: medium-sized; V gene: TRBV15; D gene: TRBD1; J gene: TRBJ2-2; CDR3 protein: CATRDTGQGAFGELFF; CDR3 DNA: TGTGCCACTCGAGATACGGGACAGGGGGCTTTCGGGGAGCTGTTTTTT
clone size: .; V gene: TRBV27; D gene: .; J gene: TRBJ1-1; CDR3 protein: CASSLTGGGGTEAFF; CDR3 DNA: TGTGCCAGCAGTCTCACCGGGGGAGGTGGCACTGAAGCTTTCTTT
clone size: .; V gene: TRBV2; D gene: .; J gene: TRBJ2-7; CDR3 protein: CASINLGDYEQYF; CDR3 DNA: TGTGCCAGCATCAACCTCGGGGATTACGAGCAGTACTTC
clone size: .; V gene: TRBV4-2; D gene: TRBD2; J gene: TRBJ2-2; CDR3 protein: CASSQDSTSGASVGELFF; CDR3 DNA: TGTGCCAGCAGCCAAGATTCGACTAGCGGGGCGTCGGTTGGGGAGCTGTTTTTT
clone size: .; V gene: TRBV9; D gene: .; J gene: TRBJ1-6; CDR3 protein: CASSVAFDNSPLHF; CDR3 DNA: TGTGCCAGCAGCGTAGCTTTCGATAATTCACCCCTCCACTTT
clone size: .; V gene: TRBV7-9; D gene: .; J gene: TRBJ2-7; CDR3 protein: CASSSNRDSLYEQYF; CDR3 DNA: TGTGCCAGCAGCTCTAACCGGGACTCACTCTACGAGCAGTACTTC
clone size: few; V gene: TRBV5-1; D gene: .; J gene: TRBJ1-1; CDR3 protein: CASSFILNTEAFF; CDR3 DNA: TGCGCCAGCAGCTTTATCCTGAACACTGAAGCTTTCTTT
clone size: .; V gene: TRBV30; D gene: TRBD1; J gene: TRBJ2-7; CDR3 protein: CAWSGQGASYEQYF; CDR3 DNA: TGTGCCTGGAGCGGTCAGGGGGCTTCCTACGAGCAGTACTTC
clone size: few; V gene: TRBV27; D gene: .; J gene: TRBJ2-7; CDR3 protein: CASSPGVAEQYF; CDR3 DNA: TGTGCCAGCAGCCCAGGGGTTGCCGAGCAGTACTTC
clone size: few; V gene: TRBV5-1; D gene: .; J gene: TRBJ1-3; CDR3 protein: CASSLGDRSSGNTIYF; CDR3 DNA: TGCGCCAGCAGCTTGGGAGACAGGAGCTCTGGAAACACCATATATTTT
clone size: .; V gene: TRBV18; D gene: .; J gene: TRBJ2-7; CDR3 protein: CASSRDYVSYEQYF; CDR3 DNA: TGTGCCAGCTCACGAGATTACGTTTCCTACGAGCAGTACTTC
clone size: .; V gene: TRBV7-8; D gene: .; J gene: TRBJ2-7; CDR3 protein: CASSTDGETYEQYF; CDR3 DNA: TGTGCCAGCAGCACAGACGGGGAAACCTACGAGCAGTACTTC
clone size: .; V gene: TRBV9; D gene: .; J gene: TRBJ2-1; CDR3 protein: CASSVGLRGSSYNEQFF; CDR3 DNA: TGTGCCAGCAGCGTAGGTCTCCGGGGGAGCTCCTACAATGAGCAGTTCTTC
clone size: .; V gene: TRBV7-3; D gene: .; J gene: TRBJ2-3; CDR3 protein: CASSKGAYTDTQYF; CDR3 DNA: TGTGCCAGCAGCAAAGGGGCCTACACAGATACGCAGTATTTT
clone size: .; V gene: TRBV5-6; D gene: .; J gene: TRBJ2-7; CDR3 protein: CASSWTPASYEQYF; CDR3 DNA: TGTGCCAGCAGCTGGACTCCGGCCTCCTACGAGCAGTACTTC
clone size: few; V gene: TRBV7-9; D gene: .; J gene: TRBJ2-6; CDR3 protein: CSSSFIQGISSGANVLTF; CDR3 DNA: TGTTCCAGCAGCTTTATACAGGGCATATCTTCCGGGGCCAACGTCCTGACTTTC
clone size: .; V gene: TRBV19; D gene: TRBD1; J gene: TRBJ2-7; CDR3 protein: CASSTPDRGAYEQYF; CDR3 DNA: TGTGCCAGTAGCACCCCGGACAGGGGGGCCTACGAGCAGTACTTC
clone size: .; V gene: TRBV25-1; D gene: TRBD1; J gene: TRBJ1-2; CDR3 protein: CASTRDRVGGYTF; CDR3 DNA: TGTGCCAGCACCCGAGACAGGGTAGGAGGCTACACCTTC
clone size: few; V gene: TRBV7-2; D gene: TRBD2; J gene: TRBJ2-5; CDR3 protein: CASSLEGGQAQYF; CDR3 DNA: TGTGCCAGCAGCTTAGAGGGAGGGCAGGCCCAGTACTTC